Each of the 12 T cell receptor beta chains below was sequenced from the same sample in a study of shared clonotypes between healthy human individuals. Generated by immunoSEQ multiplex PCR, the TCRdb table keeps only in-frame clones and is missing some. The table includes over 850,000 clones, approximately 80% detected once. Source material: memory CD4+ T cells from PBMCs. Subset specified: CD45RA-negative fraction. All receptors derive from a young man in good health. Some clones in this sample may be carry-over from other donors' samples.

Here the CDR3 reads CASMIQLSSGNTIYF. The CDR3 coding sequence is TGTGCCAGCATGATACAGTTAAGCTCTGGAAACACCATATATTTT. The rearrangement links TRBV6-5 to TRBJ1-3, with no clear D. CDR1 and CDR2 (germline): MNHEY, SVGAGI. V was shortened by 7 bases and J by 0 bases, with 13 bases between the two germline ends. The CDR3 covers 15 residues.

The chain carries TRBV2 and TRBJ1-3, with D possibly matching TRBD1 (6 bases). The CDR3 sequence is 14 residues long. The germline CDR1 and CDR2 sequences are SNHLY and FYNNEI. V was cut by 6 bases and J by 0 bases, with 9 bases left in between. The CDR3 loop is CASRRDTSGNTIYF. The DNA of the CDR3 is TGTGCCAGCAGACGGGACACCTCTGGAAACACCATATATTTT.

The J gene is TRBJ2-7, the V gene TRBV19; 8 bases match TRBD1. Germline trimming cut 5 bases from V and 4 bases from J; bases unmatched to any gene: 7. The CDR3 is 14 amino acids. CDR1 is LNHDA and CDR2 is SQIVND in the germline V gene (reference sequence). CDR3 sequence (DNA): TGTGCCAGTAGTCCTTTGCAGGGGGCTTACGAGCAGTACTTC. This codes for CASSPLQGAYEQYF.

The gene calls are TRBV7-8 and TRBJ1-5; D unresolved. The germline V gene has CDR1 SGHVS and CDR2 FQNEAQ. This CDR3 region has 16 residues. The germline V and J ends were trimmed by 1 base and 0 bases, with 10 bases remaining between them. The CDR3 sequence is CASSLGRPHSNQPQHF. CDR3 DNA: TGTGCCAGCAGCTTAGGTCGGCCACATAGCAATCAGCCCCAGCATTTT.

In its sample, this clone was seen many times. The V and J genes are TRBV6-1 and TRBJ1-2, with D perhaps matching TRBD1 (6 bases). The CDR3 is made up of 12 amino acids. V lost 4 bases and J lost 8, with 11 bases in between. From germline, CDR1 is MNHNS and CDR2 SASEGT. The CDR3 sequence is CASSVTGLGYTF. The CDR3 DNA sequence: TGTGCCAGCAGTGTTACAGGGCTGGGCTACACCTTC.

J is TRBJ1-5 and V is TRBV6-6; D not certain. CDR3 length: 15 amino acids. CDR1 MNHNY and CDR2 SVGAGI come from the germline V gene (reference sequence). V lost 6 bases and J 2 bases, leaving 14 bases between the germline ends. CDR3 loop: CASRRTADGNQPQHF. The CDR3 nucleotides read TGTGCCAGCAGGCGGACGGCCGACGGCAATCAGCCCCAGCATTTT.

The chain uses TRBV19 and TRBJ2-6; 7 bases map to TRBD1. From germline, CDR1 is LNHDA and CDR2 SQIVND (reference sequence). V dropped 9 bases and J dropped 0; count of bases not matched to a gene: 8. This CDR3 is 16 amino acids long. In DNA, the CDR3 is TGTGCCAGCCGGTGGGACAGCCTCTCTGGGGCCAACGTCCTGACTTTC. This gives the protein CASRWDSLSGANVLTF.

As regards this clone: The same CDR3 arises from other DNA sequences in this sample as well. This rearrangement joins TRBV5-1 to TRBJ1-3, with a weak D call TRBD1 (5 bases). Germline values: CDR1 SGHRS, CDR2 YFSETQ. V was clipped by 0 bases and J by 0 bases, with 10 bases between them. The CDR3 has 16 amino acids. The CDR3 here is CASSLGGTSSGNTIYF. The CDR3, as DNA: TGCGCCAGCAGCTTGGGCGGGACGAGCTCTGGAAACACCATATATTTT. Looking up the rest from reference TRBV5-1 and TRBJ1-3 gives the full variable domain: KAGVTQTPRYLIKTRGQQVTLSCSPISGHRSVSWYQQTPGQGLQFLFEYFSETQRNKGNFPGRFSGRQFSNSRSEMNVSTLELGDSALYLCASSLGGTSSGNTIYFGEGSWLTVV.

V usage is TRBV28 and J usage is TRBJ2-7, with D tentatively TRBD1 or TRBD2 (6 bases each). The CDR3 is 15 amino acids. Trimming cost V 7 bases and J 0 bases, with 16 bases left between them. In germline, CDR1 is MDHEN, CDR2 SYDVKM. Here the CDR3 DNA reads TGTGCCAGCACTCTAGGGGGGACACGCTCCTACGAGCAGTACTTC. This sequence encodes CASTLGGTRSYEQYF.

Notes on this clone: Different DNA sequences within this sample yield the same CDR3. The chain recombines TRBV10-3 with TRBJ1-5, with a possible D match to TRBD1 (6 bases). The germline V and J ends were trimmed by 4 bases and 4 bases, with 8 bases remaining between them. The CDR3 contains 13 residues. Per germline, CDR1 ENHRY and CDR2 SYGVKD. This CDR3 is CAISGGGNQPQHF. CDR3 bases: TGTGCCATCAGTGGAGGGGGTAATCAGCCCCAGCATTTT.

The chain couples TRBV28 to TRBJ2-2; 8 positions agree with TRBD2. From germline, CDR1 is MDHEN and CDR2 SYDVKM. With V trimmed by 7 bases and J by 1 base, 5 bases remained unmatched. The length of the CDR3 is 15 residues. The CDR3 DNA is TGTGCCAGCACCGGGAGGGTCGGGAACACCGGGGAGCTGTTTTTT. Protein sequence: CASTGRVGNTGELFF.

The rearrangement links TRBV28 to TRBJ1-1; 9 bases align to TRBD1. The CDR3 has 15 amino acids. Germline trimming cut 6 bases from V and 6 bases from J; bases unmatched to any gene: 11. Germline lookup yields CDR1 MDHEN and CDR2 SYDVKM. CDR3 sequence: CASREQGALSPEAFF. The CDR3 bases are TGTGCCAGCAGGGAACAGGGGGCGCTTTCCCCTGAAGCTTTCTTT.